These 5 T cell receptor beta chains originate from one sample sequenced in a study of T cell repertoires in cytomegalovirus infection. TCRdb passed the reads through MiXCR, listing each CDR3 protein once. The sample consists of a few hundred thousand distinct CDR3 sequences, roughly a sixth of them appearing once. The sequenced sample was PBMCs. These receptors originate from a human donor in good health (CMV status not recorded). Some clones in this sample may be carry-over from other donors' samples.

The J gene is TRBJ2-3, the V gene TRBV7-2; D is perhaps TRBD1 (6 bases). The V end lost 5 bases, the J end lost 7 bases, and 10 bases lay between the germline ends. Per germline, CDR1 SGHTA and CDR2 FQGNSA. The CDR3 has 12 residues. CDR3 loop: CASSPQGYTQYF. In DNA, the CDR3 is TGTGCCAGCAGCCCCCAGGGGTATACGCAGTATTTT.

In its sample, this clonotype was seen a few times. The chain has TRBV28 and TRBJ1-1; no reliable D call. This CDR3 is built from 13 residues. The germline gives CDR1 MDHEN, CDR2 SYDVKM. V dropped 3 bases and J dropped 8 bases, with 13 bases sitting between them. CDR3 sequence reads: CASSFGVNIEAFF. The CDR3 DNA reads TGTGCCAGCAGTTTCGGAGTGAATATCGAAGCTTTCTTT.

This chain joins TRBV6-1 and TRBJ1-6; TRBD1 matches 8 bases. The CDR3 contains 16 residues. V dropped 2 bases and J dropped 7; count of bases not matched to a gene: 7. Germline CDR1 is MNHNS and CDR2 is SASEGT. CDR3 in DNA: TGTGCCAGCAGTGAAACCGGGACAGGCTTCAATTCACCCCTCCACTTT. Translation gives CASSETGTGFNSPLHF.

This clonotype was detected many times. The rearrangement joins TRBV7-9 to TRBJ2-1; no clear D. The CDR3 is made up of 15 amino acids. The V end was cut by 6 bases, the J end by 3 bases, with 15 bases between. Germline V gene data show CDR1 as SEHNR and CDR2 as FQNEAQ (reference sequence). Written as DNA, the CDR3 is TGTGCCAGCAGGCCGGCTGGCGGTGACTACAATGAGCAGTTCTTC. Amino acid sequence: CASRPAGGDYNEQFF.

The chain recombines TRBV28 with TRBJ2-1; 9 positions agree with TRBD1. Unmatched junction bases numbered 16, after V lost 6 bases and J lost 7 bases. Germline values: CDR1 MDHEN, CDR2 SYDVKM. The CDR3 has 17 amino acids. The CDR3 spells CASSRQGGPPFGNEQFF. CDR3 nucleotide sequence: TGTGCCAGCAGCAGACAGGGGGGCCCCCCCTTTGGGAATGAGCAGTTCTTC. Together with reference TRBV28 and TRBJ2-1, the CDR3 gives the full variable domain: DVKVTQSSRYLVKRTGEKVFLECVQDMDHENMFWYRQDPGLGLRLIYFSYDVKMKEKGDIPEGYSVSREKKERFSLILESASTNQTSMYLCASSRQGGPPFGNEQFFGPGTRLTVL.